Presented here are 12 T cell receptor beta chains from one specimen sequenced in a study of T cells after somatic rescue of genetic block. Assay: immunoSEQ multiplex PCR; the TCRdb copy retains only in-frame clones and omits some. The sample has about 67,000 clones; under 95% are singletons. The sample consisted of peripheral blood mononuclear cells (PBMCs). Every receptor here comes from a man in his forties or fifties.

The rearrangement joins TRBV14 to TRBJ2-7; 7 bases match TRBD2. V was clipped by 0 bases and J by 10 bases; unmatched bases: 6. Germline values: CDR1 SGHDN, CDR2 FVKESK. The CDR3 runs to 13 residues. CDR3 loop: CASSQDFAGVQYF. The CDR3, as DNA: TGTGCCAGCAGCCAAGATTTTGCGGGAGTCCAGTACTTC.

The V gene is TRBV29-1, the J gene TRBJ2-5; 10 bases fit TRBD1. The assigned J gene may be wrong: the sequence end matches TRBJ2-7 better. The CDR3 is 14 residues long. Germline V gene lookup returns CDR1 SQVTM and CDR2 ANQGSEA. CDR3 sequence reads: CSVEGDRGFYEQYF. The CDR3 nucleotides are TGCAGCGTTGAAGGGGACAGGGGATTCTACGAGCAGTACTTC.

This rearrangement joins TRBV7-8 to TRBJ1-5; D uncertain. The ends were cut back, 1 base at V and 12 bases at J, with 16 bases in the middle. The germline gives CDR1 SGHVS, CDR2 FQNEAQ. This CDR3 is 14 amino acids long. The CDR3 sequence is CASSLEVGMGLQHF. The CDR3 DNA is TGTGCCAGCAGCTTAGAAGTGGGAATGGGCCTCCAGCATTTT.

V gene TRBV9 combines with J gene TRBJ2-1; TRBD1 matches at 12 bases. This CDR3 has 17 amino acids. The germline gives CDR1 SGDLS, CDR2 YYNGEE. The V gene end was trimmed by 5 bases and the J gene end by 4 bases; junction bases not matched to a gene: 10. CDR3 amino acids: CASSVRDRGHLYNEQFF. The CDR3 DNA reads TGTGCCAGCAGTGTCCGGGACAGGGGGCACCTATACAATGAGCAGTTCTTC.

The CDR3 DNA reads TGTGCCAGCAGTGAATTCGCGACAGGGGGGGGCACTGAAGCTTTCTTT. It specifies CASSEFATGGGTEAFF. V gene TRBV25-1 combines with J gene TRBJ1-1; TRBD1 agrees at 9 bases. In germline, CDR1 is MGHDK, CDR2 SYGVNS. This CDR3 is built from 16 residues. The V and J ends lost 1 base and 4 bases, in that order; junction bases with no gene match: 7.

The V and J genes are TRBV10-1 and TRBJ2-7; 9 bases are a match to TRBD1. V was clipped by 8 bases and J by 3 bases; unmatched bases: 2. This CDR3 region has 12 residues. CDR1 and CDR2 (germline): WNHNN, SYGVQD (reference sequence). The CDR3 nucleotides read TGCGCCAGCCAGGGACAGGGCTACGAGCAGTACTTC. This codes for CASQGQGYEQYF.

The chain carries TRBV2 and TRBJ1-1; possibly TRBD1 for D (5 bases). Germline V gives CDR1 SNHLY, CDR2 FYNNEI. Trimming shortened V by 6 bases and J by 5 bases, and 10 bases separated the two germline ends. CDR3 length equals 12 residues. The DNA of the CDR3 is TGTGCCAGCAGCAGAGGACAAACTGAAGCTTTCTTT. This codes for CASSRGQTEAFF. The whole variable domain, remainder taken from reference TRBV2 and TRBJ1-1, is EPEVTQTPSHQVTQMGQEVILRCVPISNHLYFYWYRQILGQKVEFLVSFYNNEISEKSEIFDDQFSVERPDGSNFTLKIRSTKLEDSAMYFCASSRGQTEAFFGQGTRLTVV.

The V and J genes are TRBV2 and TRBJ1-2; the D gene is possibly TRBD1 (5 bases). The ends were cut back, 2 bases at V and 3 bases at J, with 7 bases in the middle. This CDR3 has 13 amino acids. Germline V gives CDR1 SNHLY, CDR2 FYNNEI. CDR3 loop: CASSEIQDYGYTF. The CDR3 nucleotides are TGTGCCAGCAGTGAAATACAGGACTATGGCTACACCTTC.

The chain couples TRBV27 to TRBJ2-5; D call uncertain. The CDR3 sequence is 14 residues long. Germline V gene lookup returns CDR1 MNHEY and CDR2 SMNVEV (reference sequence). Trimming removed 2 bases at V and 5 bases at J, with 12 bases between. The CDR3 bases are TGTGCCAGCAGTTTAGGCAATCAGGAGGAGACCCAGTACTTC. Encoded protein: CASSLGNQEETQYF.

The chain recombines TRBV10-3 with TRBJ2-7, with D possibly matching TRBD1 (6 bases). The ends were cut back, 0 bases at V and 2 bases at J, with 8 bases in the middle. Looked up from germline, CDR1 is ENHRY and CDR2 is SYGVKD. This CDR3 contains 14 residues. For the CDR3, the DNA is TGTGCCATCAGTGAGTCAAAGGGGGCCTACGAGCAGTACTTC. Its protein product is CAISESKGAYEQYF.

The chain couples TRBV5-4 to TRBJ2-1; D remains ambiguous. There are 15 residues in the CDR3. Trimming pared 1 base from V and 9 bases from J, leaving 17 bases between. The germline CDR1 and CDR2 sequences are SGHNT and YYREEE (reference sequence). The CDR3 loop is CASSLRAQGSGEQFF. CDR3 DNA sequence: TGTGCCAGCAGCTTGAGAGCGCAAGGCAGTGGTGAGCAGTTCTTC. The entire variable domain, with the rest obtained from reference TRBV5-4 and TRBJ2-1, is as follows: ETGVTQSPTHLIKTRGQQVTLRCSSQSGHNTVSWYQQALGQGPQFIFQYYREEENGRGNFPPRFSGLQFPNYSSELNVNALELDDSALYLCASSLRAQGSGEQFFGPGTRLTVL.

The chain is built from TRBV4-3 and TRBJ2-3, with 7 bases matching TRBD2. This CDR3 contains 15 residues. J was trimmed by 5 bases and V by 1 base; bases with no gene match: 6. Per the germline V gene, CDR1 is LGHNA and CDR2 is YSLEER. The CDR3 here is CASSQATGRGDTQYF. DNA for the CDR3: TGCGCCAGCAGCCAAGCGACGGGGAGGGGAGATACGCAGTATTTT.